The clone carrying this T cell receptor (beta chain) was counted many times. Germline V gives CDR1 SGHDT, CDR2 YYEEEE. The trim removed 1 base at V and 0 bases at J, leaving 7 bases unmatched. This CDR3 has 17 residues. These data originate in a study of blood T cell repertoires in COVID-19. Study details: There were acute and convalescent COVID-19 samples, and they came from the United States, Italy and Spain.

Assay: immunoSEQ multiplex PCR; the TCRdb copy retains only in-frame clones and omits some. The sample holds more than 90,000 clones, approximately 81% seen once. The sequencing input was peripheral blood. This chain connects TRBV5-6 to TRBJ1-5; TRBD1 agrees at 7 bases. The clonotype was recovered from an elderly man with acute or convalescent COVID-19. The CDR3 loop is CASSLKGRGYSNQPQHF. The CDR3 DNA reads TGTGCCAGCAGCTTGAAGGGCAGGGGGTATAGCAATCAGCCCCAGCATTTT. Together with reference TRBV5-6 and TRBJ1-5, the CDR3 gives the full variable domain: DAGVTQSPTHLIKTRGQQVTLRCSPKSGHDTVSWYQQALGQGPQFIFQYYEEEERQRGNFPDRFSGHQFPNYSSELNVNALLLGDSALYLCASSLKGRGYSNQPQHFGDGTRLSIL.